This passage covers 14 T cell receptor beta chains from one sample sequenced in a study of blood T cells in healthy people across ages. Then a second PCR, running about 6 to 11 cycles, was carried out with a sample-barcoded 5' primer and a J-beta primer mix. TCRdb ran MiXCR on the 5' RACE reads and lists one entry per CDR3 protein. The table includes over a million distinct CDR3 sequences, 45% to 70% detected once. Sequencing input: blood. These TCRs come from a man aged 18 to 29 in good health.

The genes are TRBV3-1 and TRBJ2-7; 10 bases fit TRBD2. Trimming took 5 bases from V and 2 from J; bases not matched to a gene: 3. Germline loops: CDR1 LGHDT, CDR2 YNNKEL (reference sequence). This CDR3 has 14 residues. The CDR3 protein is CASSGTSATYEQYF. DNA of the CDR3: TGTGCCAGCAGCGGGACTAGCGCCACCTACGAGCAGTACTTC.

This clonotype was found a few times. The V call is TRBV5-1, the J call TRBJ2-7; D remains ambiguous. The germline V and J ends were trimmed by 0 bases and 4 bases, with 14 bases remaining between them. Germline assignment: CDR1 SGHRS and CDR2 YFSETQ. This CDR3 is built from 15 residues. The CDR3 DNA reads TGCGCCAGCAGCTTGGATCCAGTGCCACGGTACGAGCAGTACTTC. Amino acids: CASSLDPVPRYEQYF.

The rearrangement joins TRBV25-1 to TRBJ1-2; D remains unclear. CDR3 length: 12 residues. The V end was cut by 8 bases, the J end by 4 bases, with 11 bases between. Germline V gives CDR1 MGHDK, CDR2 SYGVNS. The CDR3 DNA sequence: TGTGCCAGCGCCCATTCTAGCTATGGCTACACCTTC. Protein sequence: CASAHSSYGYTF.

The V call is TRBV4-2, the J call TRBJ2-7; D is unresolved. The germline V and J ends were trimmed by 1 base and 0 bases, with 10 bases remaining between them. This CDR3 region has 15 residues. Germline values: CDR1 LGHNA, CDR2 YNFKEQ. Here the CDR3 reads CASSQAYGNSYEQYF. The CDR3, as DNA: TGTGCCAGCAGCCAAGCTTACGGCAACTCCTACGAGCAGTACTTC.

This rearrangement joins TRBV2 to TRBJ2-3; perhaps TRBD2 as D (5 bases). The V end lost 3 bases, the J end lost 2 bases, and 12 bases lay between the germline ends. Germline loops: CDR1 SNHLY, CDR2 FYNNEI. CDR3 size: 15 residues. The CDR3 loop reads CASSDGLAATDTQYF. The CDR3 DNA follows: TGTGCCAGCAGTGATGGGCTAGCTGCCACAGATACGCAGTATTTT.

The genes are TRBV10-3 and TRBJ2-5; D remains unclear. CDR3 length equals 12 residues. V lost 8 bases to trimming and J lost 0 bases, with 7 bases between them. The germline gives CDR1 ENHRY, CDR2 SYGVKD. CDR3 in DNA: TGTGCCATCTCAGAGTACCAAGAGACCCAGTACTTC. Encoded protein: CAISEYQETQYF.

The chain carries TRBV6-1 and TRBJ1-1; D gene ambiguous. Deletions cut 8 bases from V and 0 bases from J, with 10 bases between. CDR3 length: 13 residues. Per germline, CDR1 MNHNS and CDR2 SASEGT. The CDR3 sequence: CASAQNLNTEAFF. The DNA of the CDR3 is TGTGCCAGCGCACAGAACTTGAACACTGAAGCTTTCTTT.

The chain is built from TRBV7-9 and TRBJ2-4; TRBD2 might be the D (5 bases). The J call is doubtful: the DNA matches TRBJ2-7 better. Germline loops: CDR1 SEHNR, CDR2 FQNEAQ (reference sequence). The length of the CDR3 is 13 residues. This CDR3 is CASREIEGYEQYF. For the CDR3, the DNA is TGTGCCAGCAGGGAGATAGAGGGCTACGAGCAGTACTTC.

J is TRBJ1-2 and V is TRBV29-1, with TRBD1 matching 8 bases. The CDR3 totals 15 residues. From germline, CDR1 is SQVTM and CDR2 ANQGSEA. Trimming took 1 base from V and 3 from J; bases not matched to a gene: 7. In DNA, the CDR3 is TGCAGCGTTGAAGGTCATGTGACAGGGGACTATGGCTACACCTTC. Translating gives CSVEGHVTGDYGYTF. The full variable domain, its missing parts supplied by reference TRBV29-1 and TRBJ1-2, is SAVISQKPSRDICQRGTSLTIQCQVDSQVTMMFWYRQQPGQSLTLIATANQGSEATYESGFVIDKFPISRPNLTFSTLTVSNMSPEDSSIYLCSVEGHVTGDYGYTFGSGTRLTVV.

The chain couples TRBV28 to TRBJ1-1, with D perhaps matching TRBD1 (6 bases). The CDR3 consists of 12 residues. Germline assignment: CDR1 MDHEN and CDR2 SYDVKM. Deletions cut 8 bases from V and 7 bases from J, with 14 bases between. In nucleotides, the CDR3 is TGTGCCAGCGAGGGGGGGTCGGTTGAAGCTTTCTTT. It encodes CASEGGSVEAFF.

This chain uses TRBV6-5 with TRBJ1-2; maybe TRBD1 (5 bases). CDR1 and CDR2 (germline): MNHEY, SVGAGI. The V end was cut by 5 bases, the J end by 8 bases, with 12 bases between. The CDR3 consists of 12 residues. The CDR3 nucleotides read TGTGCCAGCAGTCACCGGGACCAGGGCTACACCTTC. It specifies CASSHRDQGYTF.

The rearrangement joins TRBV20-1 to TRBJ2-5; perhaps TRBD2 as D (5 bases). The last part of the DNA fits TRBJ2-7 better; the J call may be wrong. The CDR3 is 14 residues long. Germline V gene lookup returns CDR1 DFQATT and CDR2 SNEGSKA (reference sequence). For the CDR3, the DNA is TGCAGTGCTAGAGTAAGGCTAGAGGGCTACGAGCAGTACTTC. This codes for CSARVRLEGYEQYF.

The rearrangement uses TRBV6-6 and TRBJ1-1; D remains ambiguous. Germline V gives CDR1 MNHNY, CDR2 SVGAGI (reference sequence). CDR3 size: 12 residues. With 8 bases removed from V and 1 base from J, the gap between germline ends came to 8 bases. CDR3 bases: TGTGCCAGCGCGGCCAGGAACACTGAAGCTTTCTTT. It codes for CASAARNTEAFF.

The chain combines TRBV29-1 with TRBJ2-7, with a possible D match to TRBD1 (6 bases). Trimming shortened V by 4 bases and J by 4 bases, and 11 bases separated the two germline ends. This CDR3 spans 12 amino acids. Germline V gene data show CDR1 as SQVTM and CDR2 as ANQGSEA. The CDR3 sequence: CSVGWQGYEQYF. CDR3 DNA: TGCAGCGTTGGGTGGCAGGGGTACGAGCAGTACTTC.